The 4 T cell receptor beta chains below all came from one sample that was sequenced in a study of cytomegalovirus exposure and HLA in healthy donors. 60 Vbeta and 13 Jbeta primers were used in PCR. Method: immunoSEQ multiplex PCR; TCRdb's copy keeps in-frame clones and lacks some. The sample contains some 130,000 clones, approximately 80% of which appear only once. Source material: PBMCs. The origin of the receptors is a man aged 35-49 years in good health and CMV-seronegative.

The V call is TRBV5-8, the J call TRBJ2-5; 7 bases agree with TRBD2. V dropped 4 bases and J dropped 5; count of bases not matched to a gene: 14. This CDR3 has 16 amino acids. Germline V lookup: CDR1 SGHTS, CDR2 YDEGEE. The CDR3 sequence: CASSRFGTITGETQYF. The DNA of the CDR3 is TGTGCCAGCAGCCGCTTTGGGACTATCACGGGGGAGACCCAGTACTTC.

This clone was recorded once. The chain carries TRBV6-6 and TRBJ2-5, with 7 bases aligning to TRBD1. Per the germline V gene, CDR1 is MNHNY and CDR2 is SVGAGI (reference sequence). With V trimmed by 8 bases and J by 5 bases, 11 bases remained unmatched. The CDR3 consists of 14 residues. The chain's CDR3 is CASRTRRGLETQYF. CDR3 bases: TGTGCCAGCCGGACGAGAAGGGGGCTGGAGACCCAGTACTTC.

The chain uses TRBV9 and TRBJ2-1, with a possible D match to TRBD2 (6 bases). The CDR3 consists of 15 residues. The V gene lost 3 bases and the J gene lost 2 bases, with 12 bases spanning the gap. Germline V gives CDR1 SGDLS, CDR2 YYNGEE. CDR3: CASSARGGTYNEQFF. CDR3 in DNA: TGTGCCAGCAGCGCCCGTGGGGGGACCTACAATGAGCAGTTCTTC.

The chain joins TRBV18 to TRBJ1-3, with 8 positions matching TRBD1. V lost 2 bases to trimming and J lost 8 bases; unmatched junction nucleotides: 5. CDR1 and CDR2 from the germline V gene are KGHSH and LQKENI. The CDR3 is 14 residues long. In DNA, the CDR3 is TGTGCCAGCTCACCAACAGGGGGAGACCACACCATATATTTT. This translates into CASSPTGGDHTIYF.